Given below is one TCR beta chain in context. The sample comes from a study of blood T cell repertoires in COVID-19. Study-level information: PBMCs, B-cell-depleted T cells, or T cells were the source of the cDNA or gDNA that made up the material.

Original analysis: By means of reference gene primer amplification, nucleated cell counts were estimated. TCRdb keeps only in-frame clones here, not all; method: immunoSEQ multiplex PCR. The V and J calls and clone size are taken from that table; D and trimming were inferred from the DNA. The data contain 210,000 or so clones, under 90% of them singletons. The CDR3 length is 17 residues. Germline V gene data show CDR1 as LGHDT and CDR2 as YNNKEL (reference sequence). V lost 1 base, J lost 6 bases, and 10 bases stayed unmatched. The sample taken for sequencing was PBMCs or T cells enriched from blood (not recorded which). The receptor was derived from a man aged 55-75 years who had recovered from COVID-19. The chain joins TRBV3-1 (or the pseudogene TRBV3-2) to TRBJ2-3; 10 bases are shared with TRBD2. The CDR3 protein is CASSQVFSGGYGDTQYF. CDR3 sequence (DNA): TGTGCCAGCAGCCAAGTGTTTAGCGGGGGGTATGGTGATACGCAGTATTTT.